What follows is one TCR beta chain and its context. This library used roughly 400 ng RNA and molecular barcoded adaptors spanning alpha/delta and beta/gamma chains. From the reads, TCRdb called clonotypes with MiXCR, one entry per CDR3 protein. This table holds under 35,000 distinct CDR3 sequences, about a fifth found once. This sample stems from a study of read filtering for tumor transcriptome and immune sequencing. Trimming at V came to 11 bases and at J to 1 base, leaving 5 bases not matched to a gene. CDR1 and CDR2 (germline): ENHRY, SYGVKD. The CDR3 totals 13 residues. This chain links TRBV10-3 with TRBJ1-2; TRBD1 matches at 9 bases. The material sequenced was a population of CD138-negative cells sorted from bone marrow. This TCR came from a donor at least 40 years old with multiple myeloma. The CDR3 region has the DNA TGTGCCGTCACAGGGGGCCTTAACTATGGCTACACCTTC. This encodes CAVTGGLNYGYTF.